A selection of T cell receptor beta chains follows, all from one sample in a study of blood T cell repertoires in COVID-19. The assay was immunoSEQ multiplex PCR, and TCRdb's table has in-frame clones only and misses some. The data contain about 69,000 clones, roughly 80% of them singletons. The sequenced sample consisted of peripheral blood. The receptors were gathered from a man aged 60 to 69 with acute or convalescent COVID-19. The CDR3 runs from the conserved cysteine through the conserved F or W. A D gene is named only where the DNA matches it firmly. Rows give clone size only sometimes, using once, few, many, or a class for an expanded clone.

>TRBJ1-5|NA|TRBD1|TRBV19
CASSISAGGHQPQHF
TGTGCCAGTAGTATATCGGCAGGGGGACACCAGCCCCAGCATTTT
>TRBJ2-2|NA|TRBD2|TRBV4-1
CASSQDDRLYREGNTGELFF
TGCGCCAGCAGCCAAGACGATAGACTATACCGGGAGGGGAACACCGGGGAGCTGTTTTTT
>TRBJ2-1|NA|NA|TRBV5-6
CASSFGGRTYNEQFF
TGTGCCAGCAGCTTTGGAGGGAGGACCTACAATGAGCAGTTCTTC
>TRBJ1-2|NA|NA|TRBV25-1
CASSELGARDYGYTF
TGTGCCAGCAGTGAATTGGGGGCGCGGGACTATGGCTACACCTTC
>TRBJ1-1|NA|NA|TRBV30
CAWRRSLNTEAFF
TGTGCCTGGAGGAGGAGCTTGAACACTGAAGCTTTCTTT
>TRBJ2-5|large|NA|TRBV6-5
CASRDSSETQYF
TGTGCCAGCAGAGACAGCTCCGAGACCCAGTACTTC
>TRBJ1-1|NA|NA|TRBV7-3
CANTLDRNTEAFF
TGTGCCAACACGCTTGACAGGAACACTGAAGCTTTCTTT
>TRBJ1-3|NA|NA|TRBV7-6
CASSLTSPVRLPGNTIYF
TGTGCCAGCAGCTTAACGTCCCCGGTGCGACTGCCTGGAAACACCATATATTTT
>TRBJ1-2|NA|NA|TRBV5-4
CASSLVEGYGYGYTF
TGTGCCAGCAGCTTGGTAGAGGGCTACGGCTATGGCTACACCTTC
>TRBJ2-3|NA|NA|TRBV14
CASSQEWGPGTDTQYF
TGTGCCAGCAGCCAAGAGTGGGGGCCGGGGACAGATACGCAGTATTTT
>TRBJ2-4|NA|NA|TRBV6-5
CASRGGLAKNIQYF
TGTGCCAGCAGGGGGGGTTTAGCCAAAAACATTCAGTACTTC
>TRBJ2-5|NA|NA|TRBV7-2
CASSYNKGAGETQYF
TGTGCCAGCAGCTACAACAAGGGCGCGGGGGAGACCCAGTACTTC
>TRBJ2-7|NA|NA|TRBV5-1
CASSMTGLDYEQYF
TGCGCCAGCAGCATGACAGGTTTGGACTACGAGCAGTACTTC
>TRBJ2-3|NA|TRBD1|TRBV5-1
CASSVGQISTDTQYF
TGCGCCAGCAGCGTGGGACAGATTAGCACAGATACGCAGTATTTT
>TRBJ2-2|NA|TRBD1|TRBV27
CATRVNTGTGSAGELFF
TGTGCCACTCGAGTGAACACTGGGACAGGGTCCGCCGGGGAGCTGTTTTTT
>TRBJ1-2|NA|NA|TRBV4-2
CASSQEGQGNYGYTF
TGTGCCAGCAGCCAAGAGGGGCAGGGAAACTATGGCTACACCTTC
>TRBJ2-7|once|TRBD1|TRBV18
CASSRGQGFSSEQYF
TGTGCCAGCTCGAGAGGACAGGGGTTCTCTAGCGAGCAGTACTTC
>TRBJ2-2|NA|NA|TRBV7-2
CASSPGGSGNTGELFF
TGTGCCAGCAGCCCAGGGGGGAGCGGAAACACCGGGGAGCTGTTTTTT
>TRBJ2-5|NA|NA|TRBV5-4
CASSSSLGQGGETQYF
TGTGCCAGCAGCTCCAGCCTTGGGCAGGGGGGAGAGACCCAGTACTTC
>TRBJ2-7|NA|TRBD1|TRBV5-6
CASSSPQDRGTFYEQYF
TGTGCCAGCAGCTCCCCCCAAGACAGGGGTACATTCTACGAGCAGTACTTC
>TRBJ2-4|NA|NA|TRBV19
CASSPRQGRDIQYF
TGTGCCAGTAGTCCTCGACAGGGGAGGGACATTCAGTACTTC
>TRBJ1-2|few|NA|TRBV19
CASSIPFQGYGYTF
TGTGCCAGTAGTATCCCCTTCCAGGGCTATGGCTACACCTTC
>TRBJ2-2|NA|NA|TRBV7-2
CASSLVAQGGELFF
TGTGCCAGCAGCTTAGTGGCCCAGGGCGGGGAGCTGTTTTTT
>TRBJ2-5|NA|NA|TRBV5-1
CASSVGTGSETQYF
TGCGCCAGCAGCGTCGGTACAGGGTCGGAGACCCAGTACTTC
>TRBJ2-3|NA|NA|TRBV6-1
CASSAPLGGGLDTQYF
TGTGCCAGCAGTGCACCTCTTGGCGGGGGCTTGGATACGCAGTATTTT
>TRBJ1-4|NA|NA|TRBV5-5
CASSLLPRNEKLFF
TGTGCCAGCAGCCTTCTCCCCCGTAATGAAAAACTGTTTTTT
>TRBJ2-1|few|TRBD2|TRBV4-1
CASSQEGLAFNEQFF
TGCGCCAGCAGCCAAGAGGGACTAGCGTTCAATGAGCAGTTCTTC
>TRBJ2-3|NA|NA|TRBV5-1
CASAGMGVSFPDTQYF
TGCGCCAGCGCTGGGATGGGAGTCTCTTTCCCAGATACGCAGTATTTT
>TRBJ2-2|NA|NA|TRBV24-1
CATSDTSGRTNTGELFF
TGTGCCACCAGTGATACCTCGGGGAGGACGAACACCGGGGAGCTGTTTTTT
>TRBJ2-7|NA|TRBD1|TRBV5-1
CASSLDRGFGEQYF
TGCGCCAGCAGCTTGGACAGGGGGTTCGGCGAGCAGTACTTC
>TRBJ1-1|NA|TRBD1|TRBV5-6
CASSFPRDRANTEAFF
TGTGCCAGCAGCTTCCCCCGGGACAGGGCGAACACTGAAGCTTTCTTT
>TRBJ2-3|NA|NA|TRBV7-2
CASSSRRRGPTDTQYF
TGTGCCAGCAGCTCCCGCAGGCGGGGGCCCACAGATACGCAGTATTTT
>TRBJ1-2|NA|TRBD1|TRBV6-5
CASSYGDRATF
TGTGCCAGCAGTTACGGGGACAGGGCCACCTTC
>TRBJ1-3|few|NA|TRBV6-6
CASRPDKSSGNTIYF
TGTGCCAGCAGACCGGACAAGTCCTCTGGAAACACCATATATTTT
>TRBJ1-5|NA|NA|TRBV6-4
CASSDSGVPYYHSNQPQHF
TGTGCCAGCAGTGACTCCGGGGTCCCGTACTACCATAGCAATCAGCCCCAGCATTTT
>TRBJ1-1|NA|TRBD1|TRBV5-1
CASSLDGQGNTEAFF
TGCGCCAGCAGCTTGGATGGACAGGGCAACACTGAAGCTTTCTTT
>TRBJ2-1|NA|TRBD2|TRBV4-1
CASSHQRLAGFEQFF
TGCGCCAGCAGCCACCAACGTCTAGCGGGGTTTGAGCAGTTCTTC
>TRBJ1-4|once|NA|TRBV4-2
CASSQASTGTNEKLFF
TGTGCCAGCAGCCAAGCCTCGACAGGAACTAATGAAAAACTGTTTTTT
>TRBJ1-4|NA|NA|TRBV4-2
CASSQSLGSREKLFF
TGTGCCAGCAGCCAATCCCTGGGGAGTAGGGAAAAACTGTTTTTT
>TRBJ1-5|NA|NA|TRBV4-1
CASSQVGGGVHQPQHF
TGCGCCAGCAGCCAAGTAGGCGGGGGAGTGCATCAGCCCCAGCATTTT
>TRBJ1-1|few|NA|TRBV7-9
CASSLGSGNFGTEAFF
TGTGCCAGCAGCTTAGGGAGCGGGAACTTTGGGACTGAAGCTTTCTTT
>TRBJ1-6|NA|NA|TRBV7-6
CASSLEAGDNSPLHF
TGTGCCAGCAGCTTAGAGGCAGGGGATAATTCACCCCTCCACTTT
>TRBJ2-1|NA|NA|TRBV18
CASSPPSVRREAYNEQFF
TGTGCCAGCTCACCCCCCTCAGTGAGGAGAGAAGCCTACAATGAGCAGTTCTTC
>TRBJ2-7|NA|NA|TRBV4-3
CASSQTDSYEQYF
TGCGCCAGCTCACAGACAGACTCCTACGAGCAGTACTTC
>TRBJ2-7|NA|NA|TRBV28
CASRRSGISYEQYF
TGTGCCAGCAGGCGTTCCGGGATCTCCTACGAGCAGTACTTC
>TRBJ1-2|NA|TRBD1|TRBV5-1
CASSSKQGEYGYTF
TGCGCCAGCAGCTCCAAACAGGGGGAGTATGGCTACACCTTC
>TRBJ1-3|NA|TRBD1|TRBV13
CASSLRQGSGNTIYF
TGTGCCAGCAGCCTTAGACAGGGCTCTGGAAACACCATATATTTT
>TRBJ1-4|few|NA|TRBV27
CASSLYSPRGLQERGNHNEKLFF
TGTGCCAGCAGTTTATACTCGCCCAGGGGCTTACAGGAGAGGGGGAACCATAATGAAAAACTGTTTTTT
>TRBJ1-6|NA|TRBD1|TRBV7-3
CASSLGQGKSPLHF
TGTGCCAGCAGCTTGGGACAGGGGAAATCACCCCTCCACTTT
>TRBJ2-7|NA|NA|TRBV9
CASSVDSSYEQYF
TGTGCCAGCAGCGTAGACAGTTCCTACGAGCAGTACTTC
>TRBJ1-3|NA|TRBD1|TRBV6-1
CASSEGSGGESGNTIYF
TGTGCCAGCAGTGAAGGGTCAGGGGGCGAATCTGGAAACACCATATATTTT
>TRBJ2-7|NA|NA|TRBV7-2
CASSLDGVTYEQYF
TGTGCCAGCAGCCTCGACGGGGTTACCTACGAGCAGTACTTC
>TRBJ1-2|NA|TRBD1|TRBV4-2
CASSQSPGTANYGYTF
TGTGCCAGCAGCCAGAGCCCCGGGACAGCTAACTATGGCTACACCTTC
>TRBJ2-2|once|NA|TRBV7-2
CANSLGRQRANTGELFF
TGTGCCAATTCATTAGGGCGACAGAGAGCGAACACCGGGGAGCTGTTTTTT
>TRBJ2-5|NA|NA|TRBV18
CASSPGSEDGETQYF
TGTGCCAGCTCACCGGGGAGCGAGGATGGAGAGACCCAGTACTTC
>TRBJ1-2|NA|TRBD1|TRBV5-8
CASSPQGATGYTF
TGTGCCAGCAGCCCACAGGGGGCGACCGGCTACACCTTC
>TRBJ2-5|NA|TRBD1|TRBV3-1/TRBV3-2
CASSHQTGGVFGETQYF
TGTGCCAGCAGCCACCAGACAGGGGGCGTATTTGGGGAGACCCAGTACTTC
>TRBJ2-3|NA|NA|TRBV2
CASDPEGLGTDTQYF
TGTGCCAGCGATCCTGAGGGTTTAGGTACAGATACGCAGTATTTT